This is a list of T cell receptor beta chains from one sample in a study of shared clonotypes between healthy human individuals. Sequencing used immunoSEQ multiplex PCR; TCRdb keeps in-frame clones, though not all of them. The table has roughly 590,000 clones, about 95% seen once. The sample consisted of naive CD8+ T cells sorted from blood. The receptors come from a woman in her twenties or thirties in good health. The CDR3 runs from the conserved cysteine through the conserved F or W. D genes are given only for firm matches. Rows may omit the clone size; those that give it use once, few, many or a size class.

TRBV27,NA,15,TRBJ2-7,TRBD2,TGTGCCAGCAGGTCTACTAGCGGGAGTTTCTACGAGCAGTACTTC,CASRSTSGSFYEQYF
TRBV7-9,NA,12,TRBJ2-7,NA,TGTGCCAGCAGCTTAGGGCCCTGGGAGCAGTACTTC,CASSLGPWEQYF
TRBV7-8,NA,17,TRBJ2-7,TRBD2,TGTGCCAGCAGCTTAGAAGTGGGCGGGAGGGCCGACTACGAGCAGTACTTC,CASSLEVGGRADYEQYF
TRBV28,NA,14,TRBJ2-7,TRBD1,TGTGCCAGCAGCATCTACAGGGGAAACCACGAGCAGTACTTC,CASSIYRGNHEQYF
TRBV19,once,15,TRBJ2-5,TRBD2,TGTGCCAGTAGTACGCGGGAGATAGGGCAAGAGACCCAGTACTTC,CASSTREIGQETQYF
TRBV6-5,NA,14,TRBJ1-2,TRBD1,TGTGCCAGCAGTTACTCGGACAGGTTCTATGGCTACACCTTC,CASSYSDRFYGYTF
TRBV6-6,once,13,TRBJ1-2,NA,TGTGCCACCGCGAACGACTTGGGCTATGGCTACACCTTC,CATANDLGYGYTF
TRBV9,few,14,TRBJ2-2,NA,TGTGCCAGCAGCGCGGGGACTGTACCCGGGGAGCTGTTTTTT,CASSAGTVPGELFF
TRBV7-9,few,13,TRBJ1-2,NA,TGTGCCAGCAGCGCAAACAGGGCCTATGGCTACACCTTC,CASSANRAYGYTF
TRBV11-2,NA,17,TRBJ2-1,TRBD1,TGTGCCAGCAGCCTCTCGATGAGACAGGGCATATACAATGAGCAGTTCTTC,CASSLSMRQGIYNEQFF
TRBV7-9,NA,14,TRBJ2-3,NA,TGTGCCAGCAGATCGGGGGCTAGCACAGATACGCAGTATTTT,CASRSGASTDTQYF
TRBV27,NA,16,TRBJ2-2,TRBD2,TGTGCCAGCAGTTTATCACTAGCGGCGAACACCGGGGAGCTGTTTTTT,CASSLSLAANTGELFF